This T cell receptor beta chain was observed in a study of blood T cell repertoires in COVID-19. The wider study: Whether acute or convalescent, the COVID-19 samples came from the United States, Italy and Spain. Sample material is recorded as cDNA or gDNA derived from T cells, B-cell-depleted T cells, or PBMCs.

The V segment lost 5 bases and the J segment 4 bases; nucleotides outside the gene matches: 13. The germline V gene has CDR1 SGHAT and CDR2 FQNNGV. The CDR3 totals 17 residues. In the study's own analysis: Reference gene primer amplification in the assay estimated nucleated cell counts. Only in-frame clones appear in the TCRdb table, and some are missing; sequencing was by immunoSEQ multiplex PCR. V, J and clone size derive from that table, while D and trimming were established from the DNA sequence. This sample has more than 80,000 clones, with roughly 70% found just once. This receptor was obtained from a woman between 55 and 75 years old in a cohort sampled during active or convalescent COVID-19. J is TRBJ2-5 and V is TRBV11-2; 10 positions agree with TRBD1. Sample: peripheral blood. CDR3 residues: CASSPLGSTGGIETQYF. The CDR3 nucleotides are TGTGCCAGCAGCCCGCTTGGGTCGACAGGGGGCATAGAGACCCAGTACTTC. Full variable domain (remainder filled in from reference TRBV11-2 and TRBJ2-5): EAGVAQSPRYKIIEKRQSVAFWCNPISGHATLYWYQQILGQGPKLLIQFQNNGVVDDSQLPKDRFSAERLKGVDSTLKIQPAKLEDSAVYLCASSPLGSTGGIETQYFGPGTRLLVL.